Listed below are T cell receptor beta chains from one sample, sequenced in a study of OX40 agonist ivuxolimab in advanced cancers. Using immunoSEQ multiplex PCR, the repertoire was profiled, and TCRdb retains in-frame clones only, with some absent. This sample yields under 35,000 clones, of which over 80% are seen a single time; under 25% belongs to the top ten. The input for sequencing was CD4+ or CD8+ T cells sorted from blood, taken in a trial of the OX40 agonist ivuxolimab. The source of these receptors is an adult with an advanced solid tumor such as melanoma, head and neck, liver or kidney cancer. CDR3s include the opening cysteine and the closing phenylalanine or tryptophan. Fields, in order: clone size, D gene, J gene, V gene, CDR3 protein, CDR3 DNA. D genes are given only for firm matches. Clone size is not always given. Where it is, it says once, few, many or a class for expanded clones.

size: NA
D: NA
J: TRBJ1-4
V: TRBV19
CDR3: CASSIRRGASEKLFF
DNA: TGTGCCAGTAGTATTCGACGGGGGGCCTCTGAAAAACTGTTTTTT

size: NA
D: TRBD1
J: TRBJ1-1
V: TRBV2
CDR3: CASSVDRALNTEAFF
DNA: TGTGCCAGCAGTGTTGACAGGGCCTTGAACACTGAAGCTTTCTTT

size: NA
D: NA
J: TRBJ2-3
V: TRBV30
CDR3: CAWSVSGSADTQYF
DNA: TGTGCCTGGAGTGTAAGTGGGAGTGCAGATACGCAGTATTTT

size: NA
D: TRBD2
J: TRBJ2-7
V: TRBV5-1
CDR3: CASSLAGGRGSYEQYF
DNA: TGCGCCAGCAGCTTGGCGGGAGGGAGAGGGTCCTACGAGCAGTACTTC

size: NA
D: NA
J: TRBJ1-5
V: TRBV30
CDR3: CAWSADSSNQPQHF
DNA: TGTGCCTGGAGTGCCGACAGTAGCAATCAGCCCCAGCATTTT

size: NA
D: NA
J: TRBJ2-1
V: TRBV10-2
CDR3: CASSDQGGYNEQFF
DNA: TGCGCCAGCAGTGACCAGGGAGGATACAATGAGCAGTTCTTC

size: once
D: NA
J: TRBJ1-5
V: TRBV6-1
CDR3: CASSPTGSNQPQHF
DNA: TGTGCCAGCAGTCCGACAGGTAGCAATCAGCCCCAGCATTTT

size: NA
D: TRBD2
J: TRBJ2-5
V: TRBV9
CDR3: CASSVEVAGRGMEETQYF
DNA: TGTGCCAGCAGCGTAGAGGTAGCGGGGCGGGGTATGGAAGAGACCCAGTACTTC

size: NA
D: NA
J: TRBJ2-1
V: TRBV5-1
CDR3: CASSVGLVNEQFF
DNA: TGCGCCAGCAGCGTGGGACTCGTCAATGAGCAGTTCTTC

size: medium-sized
D: NA
J: TRBJ2-3
V: TRBV6-5
CDR3: CASGLQSTDTQYF
DNA: TGTGCCAGCGGCCTCCAATCCACAGATACGCAGTATTTT

size: NA
D: NA
J: TRBJ2-7
V: TRBV28
CDR3: CASSLRGTSYEQYF
DNA: TGTGCCAGCAGTTTACGCGGAACGAGCTACGAGCAGTACTTC

size: NA
D: TRBD1
J: TRBJ1-4
V: TRBV4-3
CDR3: CASSQDGQELNEKLFF
DNA: TGCGCCAGCAGCCAAGACGGACAGGAGCTCAATGAAAAACTGTTTTTT

size: NA
D: NA
J: TRBJ2-2
V: TRBV11-1
CDR3: CASSLAGELFF
DNA: TGTGCCAGCAGCTTAGCCGGGGAGCTGTTTTTT

size: few
D: NA
J: TRBJ1-6
V: TRBV6-1
CDR3: CASRKTGRNSPLHF
DNA: TGTGCCAGCAGGAAAACAGGGAGGAATTCACCCCTCCACTTT

size: NA
D: NA
J: TRBJ1-1
V: TRBV4-3
CDR3: CASSQELGGVTEAFF
DNA: TGCGCCAGCAGCCAAGAGTTGGGGGGGGTGACTGAAGCTTTCTTT